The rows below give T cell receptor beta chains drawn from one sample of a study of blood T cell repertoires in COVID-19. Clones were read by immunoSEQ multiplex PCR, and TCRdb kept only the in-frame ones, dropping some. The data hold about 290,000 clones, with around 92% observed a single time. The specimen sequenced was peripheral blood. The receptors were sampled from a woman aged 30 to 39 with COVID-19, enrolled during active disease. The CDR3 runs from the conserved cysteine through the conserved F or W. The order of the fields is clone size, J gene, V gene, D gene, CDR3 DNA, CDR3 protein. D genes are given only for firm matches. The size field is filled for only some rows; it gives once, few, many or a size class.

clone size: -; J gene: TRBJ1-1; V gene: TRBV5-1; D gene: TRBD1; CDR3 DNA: TGCGCCAGCAGCTTTGGACAGGGCGAATTGACTGAAGCTTTCTTT; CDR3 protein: CASSFGQGELTEAFF
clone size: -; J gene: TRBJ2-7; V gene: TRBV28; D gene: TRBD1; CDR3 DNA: TGTGCCAGCAGTTCCCGGTCGACAGGGAGATACGAGCAGTACTTC; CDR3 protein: CASSSRSTGRYEQYF
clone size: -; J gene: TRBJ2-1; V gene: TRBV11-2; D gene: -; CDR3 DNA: TGTGCCAGCAGCTTAGAGACTCCCGCCTACAATGAGCAGTTCTTC; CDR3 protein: CASSLETPAYNEQFF
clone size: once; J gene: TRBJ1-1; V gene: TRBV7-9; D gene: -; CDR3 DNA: TGTGCCAGCAGCTTAGGTGGAGGTTGGGCTGAAGCTTTCTTT; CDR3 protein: CASSLGGGWAEAFF
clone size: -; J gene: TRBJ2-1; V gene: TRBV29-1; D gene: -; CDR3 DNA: TGCAGCGTTAGTGTCAGGGGTAATGAGCAGTTCTTC; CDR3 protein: CSVSVRGNEQFF
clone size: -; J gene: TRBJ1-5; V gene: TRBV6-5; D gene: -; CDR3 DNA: TGTGCCAGCAGCCCGTCTGGCCTCAATCAGCCCCAGCATTTT; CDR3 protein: CASSPSGLNQPQHF
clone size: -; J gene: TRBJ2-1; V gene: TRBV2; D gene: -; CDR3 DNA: TGTGCCAGCAGCGATGGGCCCCCCTTAAGCTCCTACAATGAGCAGTTCTTC; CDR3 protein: CASSDGPPLSSYNEQFF
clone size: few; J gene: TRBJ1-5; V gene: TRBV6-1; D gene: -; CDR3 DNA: TGTGCCAGCAGTGAAGTGTCCCGACAGGTGTATGGCAATCAGCCCCAGCATTTT; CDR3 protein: CASSEVSRQVYGNQPQHF
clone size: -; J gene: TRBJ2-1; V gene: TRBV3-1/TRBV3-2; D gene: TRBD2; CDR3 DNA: TGTGCCAGCAGCCCTAGCGGGGGCCCCTACAATGAGCAGTTCTTC; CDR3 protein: CASSPSGGPYNEQFF
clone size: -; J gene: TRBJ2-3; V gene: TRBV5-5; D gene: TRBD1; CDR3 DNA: TGTGCCAGCAGCCAATGGACAGGTGGCACAGATACGCAGTATTTT; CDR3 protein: CASSQWTGGTDTQYF
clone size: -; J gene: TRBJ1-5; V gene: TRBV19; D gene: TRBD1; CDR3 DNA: TGTGCCAGTAGGGACAGGGACGACAGGTTTCAGCCCCAGCATTTT; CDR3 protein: CASRDRDDRFQPQHF
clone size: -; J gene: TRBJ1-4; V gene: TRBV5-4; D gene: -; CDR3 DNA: TGTGCCAGCAGCGGGGGGGCGGATGAAAAACTGTTTTTT; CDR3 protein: CASSGGADEKLFF
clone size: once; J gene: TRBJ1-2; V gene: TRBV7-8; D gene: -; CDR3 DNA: TGTGCCAGCAGCTTAGGTGGCTCGGGGGGTGATGGCTACACCTTC; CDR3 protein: CASSLGGSGGDGYTF
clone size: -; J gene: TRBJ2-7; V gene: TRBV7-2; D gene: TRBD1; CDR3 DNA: TGTGCCAGCAGCTACTACAGGGGTAGATCCTACGAGCAGTACTTC; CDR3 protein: CASSYYRGRSYEQYF
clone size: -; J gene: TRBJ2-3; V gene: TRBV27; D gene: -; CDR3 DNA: TGTGCCACCAAAAACGGGTACTCTAGCACAGATACGCAGTATTTT; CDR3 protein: CATKNGYSSTDTQYF
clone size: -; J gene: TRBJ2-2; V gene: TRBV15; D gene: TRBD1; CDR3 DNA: TGTGCCACCAGCATCCCTGTCCCTCCGGGACAGTATCGGGCCGGGGAGCTGTTTTTT; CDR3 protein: CATSIPVPPGQYRAGELFF
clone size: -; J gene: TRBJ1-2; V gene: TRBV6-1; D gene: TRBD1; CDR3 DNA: TGTGCCAGCAGTGAAACGGCAGGGGGCTATGGCTACACCTTC; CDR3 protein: CASSETAGGYGYTF
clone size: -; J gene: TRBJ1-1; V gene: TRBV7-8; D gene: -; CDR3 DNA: TGTGCCAGCAGCTTAGAGGCAGGCAATGAAGCTTTCTTT; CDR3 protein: CASSLEAGNEAFF
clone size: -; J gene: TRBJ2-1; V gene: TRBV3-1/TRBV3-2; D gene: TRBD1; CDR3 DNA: TGTGCCAGCAGCCAGGGCAGGGGGCGCGGGGATGAGCAGTTCTTC; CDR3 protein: CASSQGRGRGDEQFF
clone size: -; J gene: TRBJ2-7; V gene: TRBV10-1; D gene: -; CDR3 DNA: TGCGCCAGCATGAGCCTAGCCTACGAGCAGTACTTC; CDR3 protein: CASMSLAYEQYF
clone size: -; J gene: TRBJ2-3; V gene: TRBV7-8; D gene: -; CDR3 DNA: TGTGCCAGCAGCCAGACTAGTTCCCCCTCAGATACGCAGTATTTT; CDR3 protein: CASSQTSSPSDTQYF
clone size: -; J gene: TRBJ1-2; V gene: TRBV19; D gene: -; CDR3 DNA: TGTGCCAGTAGTAGCCGCCTACAGATTAACTATGGCTACACCTTC; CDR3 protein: CASSSRLQINYGYTF
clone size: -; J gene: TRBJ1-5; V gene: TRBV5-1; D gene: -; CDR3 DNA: TGCGCCAGCAGCTTCGGGGATAGCAATCAGCCCCAGCATTTT; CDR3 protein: CASSFGDSNQPQHF
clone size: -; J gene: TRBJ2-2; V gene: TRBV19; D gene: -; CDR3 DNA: TGTGCCACTACCCGTGGGCAATACGACACCGGGGAGCTGTTTTTT; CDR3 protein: CATTRGQYDTGELFF
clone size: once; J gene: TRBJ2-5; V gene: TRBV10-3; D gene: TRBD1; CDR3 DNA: TGTGCCATCAGGGACCGAGGACAGGGCCAAGAGACCCAGTACTTC; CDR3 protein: CAIRDRGQGQETQYF
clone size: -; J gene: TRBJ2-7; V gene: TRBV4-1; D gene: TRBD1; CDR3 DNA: TGCGCCAGCAGCCAAGTAGTGACAGGGGACTACGAGCAGTACTTC; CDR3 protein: CASSQVVTGDYEQYF
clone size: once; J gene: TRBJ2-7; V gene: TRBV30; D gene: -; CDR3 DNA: TGTGCCTGTATGGGAGACGGACCAAACGAGCAGTACTTC; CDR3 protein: CACMGDGPNEQYF
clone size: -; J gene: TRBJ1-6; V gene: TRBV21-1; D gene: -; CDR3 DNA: TGTGCCAGATCGGTAGACAGGTTAAATTCACCCCTCCACTTT; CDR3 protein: CARSVDRLNSPLHF
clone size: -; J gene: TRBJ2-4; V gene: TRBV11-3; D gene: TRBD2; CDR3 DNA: TGTGCCAGCAGCTCGGGACTAGCGGGGGGGTTCAACATTCAGTACTTC; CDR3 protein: CASSSGLAGGFNIQYF
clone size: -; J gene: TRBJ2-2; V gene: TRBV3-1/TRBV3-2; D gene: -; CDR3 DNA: TGTGCCAGCAGCCAAGTCAGGGGGGACGGGGAGCTGTTTTTT; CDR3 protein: CASSQVRGDGELFF
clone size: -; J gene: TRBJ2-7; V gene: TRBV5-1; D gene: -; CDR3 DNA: TGCGCCAGCAGCCTGGGACTGACCTACGAGCAGTACTTC; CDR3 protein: CASSLGLTYEQYF
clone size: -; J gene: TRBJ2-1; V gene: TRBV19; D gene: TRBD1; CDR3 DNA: TGTGCCAGTAGTATAACAGGGGGCACCCCCAATGAGCAGTTCTTC; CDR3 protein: CASSITGGTPNEQFF
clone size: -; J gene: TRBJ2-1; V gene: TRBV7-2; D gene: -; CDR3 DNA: TGTGCCAGCAGCCCATGGAGGGGGGGTATCAGGGAGCAGTTCTTC; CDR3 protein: CASSPWRGGIREQFF
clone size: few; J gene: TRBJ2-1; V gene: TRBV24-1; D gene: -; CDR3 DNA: TGTGCCACCAGTGACAACAATGAGCAGTTCTTC; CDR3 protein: CATSDNNEQFF
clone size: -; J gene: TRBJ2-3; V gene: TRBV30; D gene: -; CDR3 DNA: TGTGCCTGGAGGGAGGGGCTCCGCACAGATACGCAGTATTTT; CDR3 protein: CAWREGLRTDTQYF